The next 4 T cell receptor beta chains were all read from a single sample in a study of response to subunit inactivated influenza vaccine. TCRdb recomputed calls from the RT-PCR reads with MiXCR, one row per CDR3 protein. The sample includes roughly 190,000 distinct CDR3 sequences, around 14% of them seen just once. Sample: CD8+ T cells sorted from PBMCs, taken about 5 days after vaccination. These receptor sequences come from a man in his fifties who received an inactivated influenza vaccine.

The V call is TRBV4-1, the J call TRBJ1-1; D possibly corresponds to TRBD1 (6 bases). V dropped 4 bases and J dropped 3 bases, with 15 bases sitting between them. The CDR3 consists of 15 residues. The germline gives CDR1 MGHRA, CDR2 YSYEKL. The CDR3 region has the DNA TGCGCCAGCAGCCGCACAGACAGGCGGGACACTGAAGCTTTCTTT. It codes for CASSRTDRRDTEAFF.

The rearrangement joins TRBV5-1 to TRBJ2-1, with a tentative D call TRBD2 (5 bases). Germline-derived CDR1 and CDR2 are SGHRS and YFSETQ. Trimming removed 0 bases from V and 6 bases from J, with 10 bases in between. CDR3 size: 14 residues. CDR3: CASSLADSFNEQFF. The CDR3 bases are TGCGCCAGCAGCTTGGCGGACTCATTCAATGAGCAGTTCTTC.

V gene TRBV20-1 combines with J gene TRBJ2-7, with D perhaps matching TRBD1 (5 bases). Germline loops: CDR1 DFQATT, CDR2 SNEGSKA (reference sequence). Trimming cost V 0 bases and J 2 bases, with 20 bases left between them. The CDR3 covers 17 residues. CDR3 sequence reads: CSARDGESAGPPYEQYF. The CDR3 DNA is TGCAGTGCTAGAGATGGGGAAAGCGCAGGGCCGCCCTACGAGCAGTACTTC.

This chain uses TRBV20-1 with TRBJ2-1; 7 bases are shared with TRBD2. V shed 0 bases, J shed 3 bases, and the junction held 8 bases outside the gene matches. Germline V lookup: CDR1 DFQATT, CDR2 SNEGSKA (reference sequence). The CDR3 is made up of 16 amino acids. This chain's CDR3 is CSARDRGRANYNEQFF. The DNA of the CDR3 is TGCAGTGCTAGAGATCGAGGGAGGGCCAACTACAATGAGCAGTTCTTC.